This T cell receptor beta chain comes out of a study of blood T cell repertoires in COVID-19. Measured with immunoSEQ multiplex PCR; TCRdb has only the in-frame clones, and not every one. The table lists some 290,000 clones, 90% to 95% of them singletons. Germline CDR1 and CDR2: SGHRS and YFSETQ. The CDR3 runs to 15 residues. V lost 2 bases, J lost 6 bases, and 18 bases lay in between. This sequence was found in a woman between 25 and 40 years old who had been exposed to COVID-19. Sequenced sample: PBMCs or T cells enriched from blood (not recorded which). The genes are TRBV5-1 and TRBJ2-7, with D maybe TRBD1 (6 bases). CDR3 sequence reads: CASSFAAGELSEQYF. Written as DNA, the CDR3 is TGCGCCAGCAGCTTCGCGGCAGGGGAACTCAGCGAGCAGTACTTC.